This paragraph reports one T cell receptor (beta chain). This clonotype has more than one count but fewer than ten. Its recognized antigen is unknown. The sample holds no much larger clone one base away, and base qualities are not on file. This sample was included in a study of blood T cells in healthy people across ages (dated by TCRdb to about 2015). Looking at the study overall: In model experiments, template switching captured roughly one uniquely barcoded TCR beta cDNA molecule for every two T cells. Using deep sequencing normalized with unique cDNA molecular identifiers, the study measured how TCR beta repertoire diversity changes with age. Donors were grouped into four age groups: young (average 16 years), middle-aged (about 38), aged (around 60) and long-lived (approximately 81). To avoid experimental bias, donors of different ages were randomly spread across the sequencing lanes. For two donors (one aged 18 to 29 and one aged 80 or older), the study analyzed two additional independent replicas of 1 million unique cDNA reads from the same blood draw.

Receptor amplification or capture employed 5' RACE. Sequencing used an Illumina HiSeq 2500. A second PCR of about 6 to 11 cycles was performed with a sample-barcoded 5' primer and a J-beta primer mix. A template-switch 5' adaptor carrying 12 random nucleotides introduced a unique molecular identifier onto each TCR beta cDNA molecule. Each sample yielded at least 2.5 million CDR3-containing paired-end reads. First-strand cDNA synthesis was performed from all RNA using the Mint cDNA synthesis kit, with priming by a TRBC-specific oligonucleotide. Following uracil-DNA glycosylase treatment, a first 18-cycle PCR with universal primers M1SS and BC2_uni_R was performed on all cDNA. In the source study's methods: For normalization, 1 million high-quality reads were randomly selected from each sample, with every read carrying a distinct molecular identifier. Reads sharing molecular identifiers were discarded rather than binned into consensus sequences. CDR3 identification, clonotype clustering and error correction used MiTCR with a Q25 quality threshold and the strictest error-elimination algorithm. A nonparametric unseen species model with Euler transformation was used to estimate lower-bound total TCR beta diversity. TCRdb cleaned the public reads at Q25 with fastp, built clones with MiXCR and kept in-frame beta chains. Each CDR3 protein appears once, grouped with its most common genes and DNA. TCRdb, not the original authors, processed these V and J calls. This sample comprises 1.2 million to 1.5 million distinct CDR3 sequences, roughly 45% of them detected only once. Of the sample, approximately 7.9% is held by the ten largest clones.

General study outcomes and caveats: Observed TCR beta diversity correlated strongly with the percentage of naive T cells measured by flow cytometry. As age increased, observed TCR beta diversity per million T cells dropped in a roughly linear way, and a significant reduction was already evident by age approximately 40. Estimates of total diversity based on one million sequenced T cells were considered lower bounds and underestimates. Compared with the aged group, more naive CD4+ T cells, fewer expanded clones and increased TCR diversity were shown by the long-lived group, suggesting age selection. Bulk unsorted PBMC profiling prevented conclusive comparison of naive and antigen-experienced compartments. Because the CMV infection status of the donors was unknown, age-related changes in expanded clonotypes may potentially have been confounded.

The donors were a few dozen Caucasian individuals from Russia, aged roughly 6 to 90 years, who were systemically healthy. Around 10 milliliters of peripheral blood were drawn from each donor into EDTA-treated Vacutainer tubes. Ficoll-Paque density-gradient centrifugation was used to isolate PBMCs, with at least 6.5 million per sample. Trizol reagent was used to extract total RNA from PBMCs, with at least 6 micrograms per sample. Naive CD45RAhigh/CD27high T cell percentages were measured by flow cytometry on a PBMC aliquot from every donor. CDR1 SGHRS and CDR2 YFSETQ are derived from the germline V gene. Taken from cysteine to phenylalanine, the CDR3 has 15 residues. Only CDR3 DNA is held: 45 bases, read in frame from base 1. V was cut back by 0 bases and J by 0 bases, leaving a gap of 10 bases between them.

This receptor was taken from a woman aged 18-30 years in good health. The V gene is TRBV5-1 and the J gene is TRBJ2-7; the D gene lacks a confident call. Specimen: blood. The CDR3 protein: CASSLDGVNSYEQYF. DNA sequence: TGCGCCAGCAGCTTGGATGGTGTAAACTCCTACGAGCAGTACTTC.